These 18 T cell receptor beta chains share one sample of origin, sequenced in a study of blood T cell repertoires in COVID-19. Produced via immunoSEQ multiplex PCR; TCRdb's table is partial and in-frame only. This table holds 88,000 or so clones, approximately 82% found once. Sequencing input: peripheral blood. These receptors came from a human donor in a cohort sampled during active COVID-19.

The sample holds one count of this clone. The rearrangement uses TRBV27 and TRBJ2-3; D possibly corresponds to TRBD1 (6 bases). V dropped 6 bases and J dropped 0 bases, with 7 bases sitting between them. Germline-derived CDR1 and CDR2 are MNHEY and SMNVEV (reference sequence). The CDR3 covers 13 residues. The CDR3: CASRDSSTDTQYF. The CDR3 nucleotides are TGTGCCAGCAGGGACAGTAGCACAGATACGCAGTATTTT.

The chain uses TRBV5-1 and TRBJ2-5; TRBD1 is a possible D gene (6 bases). CDR3 length: 15 amino acids. The V and J ends lost 0 bases and 5 bases respectively, with 14 bases between them. Looked up from germline, CDR1 is SGHRS and CDR2 is YFSETQ. CDR3 sequence (DNA): TGCGCCAGCAGCTTGGCGGGGACAATGGGGGAGACCCAGTACTTC. Protein: CASSLAGTMGETQYF.

The genes are TRBV29-1 and TRBJ1-4, with 10 nucleotides matching TRBD1. CDR1 is SQVTM and CDR2 is ANQGSEA in the germline V gene. The CDR3 consists of 16 residues. The V and J ends lost 4 bases and 11 bases, in that order; junction bases with no gene match: 16. CDR3 DNA sequence: TGCAGCGTTGGGGTCGCGGGGGACAGGGGATTATACAAACTGTTTTTT. Protein: CSVGVAGDRGLYKLFF.

The gene calls are TRBV30 and TRBJ1-2, with 10 bases matching TRBD1. Germline V gives CDR1 GTSNPN, CDR2 SVGIG (reference sequence). This CDR3 comprises 15 residues. V dropped 3 bases and J dropped 8; count of bases not matched to a gene: 12. The CDR3 DNA sequence: TGTGCCTGGAGGGGACAGGGGTATACTTGGTGGGGCTACACCTTC. This gives the protein CAWRGQGYTWWGYTF.

The chain recombines TRBV7-6 with TRBJ1-3; no firm D call. Germline CDR1 and CDR2: SGHVS and FNYEAQ. The CDR3 length is 15 residues. Trimming shortened V by 2 bases and J by 4 bases, and 12 bases separated the two germline ends. The CDR3 DNA sequence: TGTGCCAGCAGCTTAAGTGACGGACTCGGAAACACCATATATTTT. Its protein is CASSLSDGLGNTIYF. Complete variable domain (other parts from reference TRBV7-6 and TRBJ1-3): GAGVSQSPRYKVTKRGQDVALRCDPISGHVSLYWYRQALGQGPEFLTYFNYEAQQDKSGLPNDRFSAERPEGSISTLTIQRTEQRDSAMYRCASSLSDGLGNTIYFGEGSWLTVV.

The chain uses TRBV7-3 and TRBJ2-3, with TRBD2 matching over 9 bases. V was clipped by 5 bases and J by 2 bases; unmatched bases: 8. Germline V gene sequence: CDR1 SGHTA, CDR2 FQGTGA. This CDR3 contains 16 residues. The chain's CDR3 is CASSTGLAPNTDTQYF. CDR3 sequence (DNA): TGTGCCAGCAGCACGGGACTAGCCCCGAACACAGATACGCAGTATTTT. Looking up the rest from reference TRBV7-3 and TRBJ2-3 gives the full variable domain: GAGVSQTPSNKVTEKGKYVELRCDPISGHTALYWYRQSLGQGPEFLIYFQGTGAADDSGLPNDRFFAVRPEGSVSTLKIQRTERGDSAVYLCASSTGLAPNTDTQYFGPGTRLTVL.

This clone was counted once. Its ends do not fully match the called genes, so a read error is possible. The same CDR3 also results from other DNA sequences found in this sample. The V gene is TRBV7-8, the J gene TRBJ2-7, with a tentative D call TRBD2 (5 bases). Germline V gene data show CDR1 as SGHVS and CDR2 as FQNEAQ. There are 13 residues in the CDR3. CDR3 DNA sequence: TGTGCCAGCAGCTCGGGATCAATCTACGAGCAATACTTC. It encodes CASSSGSIYEQYF.

The chain combines TRBV9 with TRBJ1-3, with 7 positions matching TRBD1. The CDR3 is 16 residues long. Trimming removed 3 bases from V and 0 bases from J; junction bases left unmatched: 6. Germline values: CDR1 SGDLS, CDR2 YYNGEE. Written as DNA, the CDR3 is TGTGCCAGCAGCGCGACAGGGCATGTCTCTGGAAACACCATATATTTT. Translating it yields CASSATGHVSGNTIYF. Complete variable domain (other parts from reference TRBV9 and TRBJ1-3): DSGVTQTPKHLITATGQRVTLRCSPRSGDLSVYWYQQSLDQGLQFLIQYYNGEERAKGNILERFSAQQFPDLHSELNLSSLELGDSALYFCASSATGHVSGNTIYFGEGSWLTVV.

This clone was observed once. J is TRBJ2-3 and V is TRBV7-9; D may be TRBD1 (7 bases). The CDR3 totals 16 residues. The germline gives CDR1 SEHNR, CDR2 FQNEAQ (reference sequence). The V end was cut by 5 bases, the J end by 3 bases, with 18 bases between. The CDR3 here is CASSPRTGRGTDTQYF. As DNA, the CDR3 is TGTGCCAGCAGCCCTAGGACAGGTCGGGGGACAGATACGCAGTATTTT.

A few counts support this clone. Compared with germline, one end of the junction differs, possibly owing to a read error. The rearrangement links TRBV6-5 to TRBJ2-1, with 10 nucleotides matching TRBD2. CDR3 length: 15 amino acids. CDR1 is MNHEY and CDR2 is SVGAGI in the germline V gene. Here the CDR3 reads CASSDSGLATNEQFF. CDR3 sequence (DNA): TGTGCCAGCAGTGACTCGGGACTAGCGACTAATGAGCAGTTCTTC.

The chain carries TRBV5-4 and TRBJ2-4; D possibly corresponds to TRBD2 (5 bases). Germline CDR1 is SGHNT and CDR2 is YYREEE (reference sequence). The CDR3 has 14 amino acids. Deletions cut 2 bases from V and 0 bases from J, with 6 bases between. This chain's CDR3 is CASSFGGAKNIQYF. CDR3 sequence (DNA): TGTGCCAGCAGCTTCGGAGGAGCCAAAAACATTCAGTACTTC.

The chain joins TRBV5-4 to TRBJ2-5, with TRBD1 matching over 10 bases. This CDR3 comprises 14 residues. The trim removed 4 bases at V and 3 bases at J, leaving 3 bases unmatched. Germline CDR1 is SGHNT and CDR2 is YYREEE (reference sequence). In DNA, the CDR3 is TGTGCCAGCAGCCGGGACAGGGGTGAAGAGACCCAGTACTTC. Translation: CASSRDRGEETQYF.

The chain recombines TRBV2 with TRBJ1-1; the match to TRBD1 covers 11 bases. This CDR3 comprises 13 residues. Per the germline V gene, CDR1 is SNHLY and CDR2 is FYNNEI. The V and J ends lost 7 bases and 8 bases, in that order; junction bases with no gene match: 6. The CDR3 sequence is CASNFWTGGEAFF. The CDR3 nucleotides are TGTGCCAGCAACTTCTGGACAGGGGGCGAAGCTTTCTTT.

In DNA, the CDR3 is TGTGCCAGCAGTGAACTGCCCACAGCCACAGATACGCAGTATTTT. Amino acid sequence: CASSELPTATDTQYF. The chain uses TRBV25-1 and TRBJ2-3; no clear D gene. CDR3 length equals 15 residues. Trimming stripped 2 bases from V and 2 bases from J, with 11 bases between. From germline, CDR1 is MGHDK and CDR2 SYGVNS.

This sequence joins TRBV5-1 and TRBJ2-5; 9 nucleotides match TRBD1. CDR3 length: 15 amino acids. V was clipped by 3 bases and J by 2 bases; unmatched bases: 5. Germline CDR1 is SGHRS and CDR2 is YFSETQ. The CDR3 DNA sequence: TGCGCCAGCAGCTCCGGGACAGGGCGACAAGAGACCCAGTACTTC. Amino acids: CASSSGTGRQETQYF.

J is TRBJ1-1 and V is TRBV5-1, with 7 bases identical to TRBD1. Germline trimming cut 4 bases from V and 0 bases from J; bases unmatched to any gene: 3. This CDR3 contains 14 residues. Germline lookup yields CDR1 SGHRS and CDR2 YFSETQ. This chain's CDR3 is CASSMGQLNTEAFF. For the CDR3, the DNA is TGCGCCAGCAGCATGGGACAGTTGAACACTGAAGCTTTCTTT.

This clone appeared a single time. J is TRBJ1-1 and V is TRBV5-1; 10 bases line up with TRBD1. Trimming at V came to 4 bases and at J to 5 bases, leaving 5 bases not matched to a gene. CDR1 and CDR2 from the germline V gene are SGHRS and YFSETQ. The CDR3 contains 14 residues. CDR3 in amino acids: CASSGQGVSTEAFF. The CDR3 nucleotides read TGCGCCAGCAGCGGACAGGGGGTATCTACTGAAGCTTTCTTT.

This chain uses TRBV7-9 with TRBJ2-2, with TRBD1 as a possible D gene (5 bases). The CDR3 length is 15 residues. The V and J ends lost 6 bases and 0 bases respectively, with 11 bases between them. Germline V gene lookup returns CDR1 SEHNR and CDR2 FQNEAQ (reference sequence). The CDR3 sequence is CASSFRVANTGELFF. The CDR3 DNA is TGTGCCAGCAGTTTCAGGGTTGCGAACACCGGGGAGCTGTTTTTT.